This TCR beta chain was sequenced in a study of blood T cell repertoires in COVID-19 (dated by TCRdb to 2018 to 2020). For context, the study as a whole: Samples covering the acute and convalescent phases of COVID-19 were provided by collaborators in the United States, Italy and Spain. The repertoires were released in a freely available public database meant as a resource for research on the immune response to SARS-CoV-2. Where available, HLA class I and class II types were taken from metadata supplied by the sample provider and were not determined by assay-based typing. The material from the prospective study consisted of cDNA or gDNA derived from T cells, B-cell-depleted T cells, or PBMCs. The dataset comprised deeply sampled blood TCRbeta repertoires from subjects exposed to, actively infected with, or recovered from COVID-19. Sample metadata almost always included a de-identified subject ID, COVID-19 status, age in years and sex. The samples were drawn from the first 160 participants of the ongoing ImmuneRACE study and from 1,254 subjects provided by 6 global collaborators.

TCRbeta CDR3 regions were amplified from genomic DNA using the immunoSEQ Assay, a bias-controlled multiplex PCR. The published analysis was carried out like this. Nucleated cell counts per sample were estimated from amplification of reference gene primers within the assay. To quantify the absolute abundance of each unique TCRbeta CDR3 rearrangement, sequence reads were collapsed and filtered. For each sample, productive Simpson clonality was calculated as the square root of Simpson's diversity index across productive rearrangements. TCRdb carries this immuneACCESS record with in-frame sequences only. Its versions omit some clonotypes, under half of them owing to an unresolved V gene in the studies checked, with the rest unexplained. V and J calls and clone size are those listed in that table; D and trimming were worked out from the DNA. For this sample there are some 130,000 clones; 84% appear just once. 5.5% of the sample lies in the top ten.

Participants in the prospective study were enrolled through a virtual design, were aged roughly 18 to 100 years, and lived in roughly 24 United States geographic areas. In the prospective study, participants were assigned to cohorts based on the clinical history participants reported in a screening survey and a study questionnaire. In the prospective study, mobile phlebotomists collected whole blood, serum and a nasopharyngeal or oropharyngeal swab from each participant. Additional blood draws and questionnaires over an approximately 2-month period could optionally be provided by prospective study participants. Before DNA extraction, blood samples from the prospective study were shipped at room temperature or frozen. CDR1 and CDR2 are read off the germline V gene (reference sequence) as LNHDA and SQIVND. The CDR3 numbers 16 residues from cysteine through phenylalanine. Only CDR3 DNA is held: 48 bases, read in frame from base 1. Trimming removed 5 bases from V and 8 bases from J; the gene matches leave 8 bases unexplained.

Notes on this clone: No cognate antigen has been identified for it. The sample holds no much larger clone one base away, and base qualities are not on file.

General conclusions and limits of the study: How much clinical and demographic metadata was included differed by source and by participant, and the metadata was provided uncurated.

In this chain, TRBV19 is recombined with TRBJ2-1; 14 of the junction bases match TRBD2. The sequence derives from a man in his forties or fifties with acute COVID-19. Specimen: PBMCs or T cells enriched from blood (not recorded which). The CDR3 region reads CASSAGTSGSRDEQFF. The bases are TGTGCCAGTAGTGCGGGGACTAGCGGGAGCCGGGATGAGCAGTTCTTC.